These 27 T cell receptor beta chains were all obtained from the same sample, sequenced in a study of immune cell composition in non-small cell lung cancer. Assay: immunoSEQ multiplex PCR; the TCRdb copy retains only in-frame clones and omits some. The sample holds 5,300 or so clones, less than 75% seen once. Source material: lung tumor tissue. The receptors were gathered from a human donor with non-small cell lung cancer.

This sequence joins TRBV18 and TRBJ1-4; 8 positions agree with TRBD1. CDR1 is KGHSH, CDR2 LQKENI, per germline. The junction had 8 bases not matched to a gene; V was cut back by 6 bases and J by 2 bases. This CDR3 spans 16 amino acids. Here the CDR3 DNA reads TGTGCCAGCTCGTCGGACAGGGCCCCTACTAATGAAAAACTGTTTTTT. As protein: CASSSDRAPTNEKLFF. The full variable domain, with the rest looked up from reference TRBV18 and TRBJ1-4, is NAGVMQNPRHLVRRRGQEARLRCSPMKGHSHVYWYRQLPEEGLKFMVYLQKENIIDESGMPKERFSAEFPKEGPSILRIQQVVRGDSAAYFCASSSDRAPTNEKLFFGSGTQLSVL.

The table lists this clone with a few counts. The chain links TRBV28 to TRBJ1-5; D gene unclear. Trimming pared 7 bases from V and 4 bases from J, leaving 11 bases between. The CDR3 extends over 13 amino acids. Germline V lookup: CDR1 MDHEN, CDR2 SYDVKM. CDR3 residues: CASINGVNQPQHF. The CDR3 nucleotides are TGTGCCAGCATTAACGGGGTTAATCAGCCCCAGCATTTT.

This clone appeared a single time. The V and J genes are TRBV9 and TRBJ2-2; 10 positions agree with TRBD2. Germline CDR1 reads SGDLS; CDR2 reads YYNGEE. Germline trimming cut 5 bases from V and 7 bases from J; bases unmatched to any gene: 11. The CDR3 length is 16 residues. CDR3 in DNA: TGTGCCAGCAGGGGGGGTCTAGCGGGAGCCGACGGGGAGCTGTTTTTT. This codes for CASRGGLAGADGELFF.

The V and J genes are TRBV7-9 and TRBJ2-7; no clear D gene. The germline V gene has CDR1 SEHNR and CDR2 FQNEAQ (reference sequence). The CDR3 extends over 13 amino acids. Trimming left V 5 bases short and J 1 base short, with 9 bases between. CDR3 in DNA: TGTGCCAGCAGCCCCAAGAGTTCCTACGAGCAGTACTTC. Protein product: CASSPKSSYEQYF.

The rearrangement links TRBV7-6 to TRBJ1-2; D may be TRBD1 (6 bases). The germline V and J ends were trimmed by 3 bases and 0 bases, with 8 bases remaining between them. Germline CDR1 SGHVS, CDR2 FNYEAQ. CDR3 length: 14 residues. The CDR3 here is CASSLGGPNYGYTF. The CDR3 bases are TGTGCCAGCAGCTTGGGGGGGCCTAACTATGGCTACACCTTC.

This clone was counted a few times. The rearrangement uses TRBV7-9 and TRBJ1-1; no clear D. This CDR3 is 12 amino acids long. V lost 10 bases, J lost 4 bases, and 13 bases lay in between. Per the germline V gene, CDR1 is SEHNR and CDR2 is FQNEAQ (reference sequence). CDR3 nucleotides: TGTGCCATCCTACTCCGGGGCACTGAAGCTTTCTTT. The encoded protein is CAILLRGTEAFF.

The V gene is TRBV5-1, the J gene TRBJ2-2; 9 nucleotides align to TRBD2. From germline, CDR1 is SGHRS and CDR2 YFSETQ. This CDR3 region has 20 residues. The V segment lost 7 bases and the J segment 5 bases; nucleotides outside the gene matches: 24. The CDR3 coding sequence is TGCGCCAGCCGAGGGTATTGGACGAGGGTTCTAGCGGGAAAAACCGGGGAGCTGTTTTTT. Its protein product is CASRGYWTRVLAGKTGELFF.

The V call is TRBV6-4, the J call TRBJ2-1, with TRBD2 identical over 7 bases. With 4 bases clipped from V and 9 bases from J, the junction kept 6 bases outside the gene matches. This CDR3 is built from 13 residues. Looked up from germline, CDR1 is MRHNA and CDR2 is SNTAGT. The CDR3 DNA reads TGTGCCAGCAGTGCGGGAGGTGAATCTGAGCAGTTCTTC. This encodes CASSAGGESEQFF.

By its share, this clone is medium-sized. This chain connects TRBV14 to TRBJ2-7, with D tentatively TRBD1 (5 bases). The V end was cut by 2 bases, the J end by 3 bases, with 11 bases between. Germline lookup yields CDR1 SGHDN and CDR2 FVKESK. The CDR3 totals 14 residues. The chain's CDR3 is CASSQLQAYYEQYF. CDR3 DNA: TGTGCCAGCAGCCAACTACAGGCCTACTACGAGCAGTACTTC.

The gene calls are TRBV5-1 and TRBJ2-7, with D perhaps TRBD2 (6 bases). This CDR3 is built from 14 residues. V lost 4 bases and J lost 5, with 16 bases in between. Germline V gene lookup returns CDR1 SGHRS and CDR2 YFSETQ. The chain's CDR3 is CASSLGLALDEQYF. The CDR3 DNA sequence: TGCGCCAGCAGCCTCGGGCTAGCGTTAGACGAGCAGTACTTC.

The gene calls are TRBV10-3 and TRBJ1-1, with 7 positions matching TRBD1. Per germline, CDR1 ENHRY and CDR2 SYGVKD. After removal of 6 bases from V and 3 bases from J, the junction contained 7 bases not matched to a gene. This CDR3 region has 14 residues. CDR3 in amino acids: CAISRQGQDTEAFF. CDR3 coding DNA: TGTGCCATCAGCCGACAGGGCCAAGACACTGAAGCTTTCTTT.

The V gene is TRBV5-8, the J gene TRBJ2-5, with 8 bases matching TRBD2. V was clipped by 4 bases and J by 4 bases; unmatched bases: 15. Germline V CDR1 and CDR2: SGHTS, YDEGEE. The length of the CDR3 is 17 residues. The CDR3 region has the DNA TGTGCCAGCAGCCAAGATGGGATAGCGGGACTGGGAGAGACCCAGTACTTC. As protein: CASSQDGIAGLGETQYF. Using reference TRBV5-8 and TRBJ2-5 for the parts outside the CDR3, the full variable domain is EAGVTQSPTHLIKTRGQQATLRCSPISGHTSVYWYQQALGLGLQFLLWYDEGEERNRGNFPPRFSGRQFPNYSSELNVNALELEDSALYLCASSQDGIAGLGETQYFGPGTRLLVL.

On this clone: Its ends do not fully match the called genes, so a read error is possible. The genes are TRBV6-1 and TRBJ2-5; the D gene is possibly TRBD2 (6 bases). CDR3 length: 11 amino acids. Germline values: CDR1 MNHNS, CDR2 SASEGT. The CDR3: CASGWGESQYF. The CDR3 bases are TGTGCCAGCGGCTGGGGGGAGAGCCAGTACTTC.

DNA of the CDR3: TGTGCCAGCAGTATAGGAGGAACCGGGACAGGGGAAGGCTACACCTTC. It encodes CASSIGGTGTGEGYTF. The J gene is TRBJ1-2, the V gene TRBV28; 10 bases align to TRBD1. CDR3 length: 16 residues. Per germline, CDR1 MDHEN and CDR2 SYDVKM. V lost 5 bases and J lost 8; bases outside the gene matches: 14.

CDR3 region: CASKRSENTAGANVLTF. DNA for the CDR3: TGTGCCAGTAAACGGAGCGAGAATACCGCTGGGGCCAACGTCCTGACTTTC. V gene TRBV2 combines with J gene TRBJ2-6, with D unclear. CDR3 length: 17 residues. Germline V gene lookup returns CDR1 SNHLY and CDR2 FYNNEI. The V gene lost 9 bases and the J gene lost 2 bases, with 20 bases spanning the gap.

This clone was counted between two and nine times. CDR3 sequence: CASSLDREDIQYF. The CDR3 DNA reads TGTGCCAGCAGCTTGGACAGGGAGGACATTCAGTACTTC. The chain recombines TRBV11-2 with TRBJ2-4; 8 bases fit TRBD1. Germline lookup yields CDR1 SGHAT and CDR2 FQNNGV. The J segment lost 8 bases and the V segment lost 3 bases, leaving 3 bases of the junction unmatched. The CDR3 is 13 amino acids.

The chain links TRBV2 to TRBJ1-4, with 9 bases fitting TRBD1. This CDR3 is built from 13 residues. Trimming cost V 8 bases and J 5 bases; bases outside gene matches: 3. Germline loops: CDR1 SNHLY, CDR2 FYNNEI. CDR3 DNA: TGTGCCAGCGGAGGACAGGGGAATGAAAAACTGTTTTTT. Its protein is CASGGQGNEKLFF. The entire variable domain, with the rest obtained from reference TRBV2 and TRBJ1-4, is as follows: EPEVTQTPSHQVTQMGQEVILRCVPISNHLYFYWYRQILGQKVEFLVSFYNNEISEKSEIFDDQFSVERPDGSNFTLKIRSTKLEDSAMYFCASGGQGNEKLFFGSGTQLSVL.

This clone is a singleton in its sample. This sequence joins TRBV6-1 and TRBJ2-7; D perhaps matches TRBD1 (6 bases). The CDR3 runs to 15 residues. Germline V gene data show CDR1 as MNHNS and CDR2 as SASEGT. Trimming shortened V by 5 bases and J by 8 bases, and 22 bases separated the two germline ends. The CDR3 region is CASSPETGPVVKQYF. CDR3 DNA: TGTGCCAGCAGTCCCGAGACAGGACCGGTAGTCAAGCAGTACTTC.

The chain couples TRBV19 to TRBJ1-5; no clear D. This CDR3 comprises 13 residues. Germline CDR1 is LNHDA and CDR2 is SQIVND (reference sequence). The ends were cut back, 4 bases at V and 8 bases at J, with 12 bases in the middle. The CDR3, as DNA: TGTGCCAGTAGTAGCGCTAGATGGGAGCCCCAGCATTTT. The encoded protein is CASSSARWEPQHF.

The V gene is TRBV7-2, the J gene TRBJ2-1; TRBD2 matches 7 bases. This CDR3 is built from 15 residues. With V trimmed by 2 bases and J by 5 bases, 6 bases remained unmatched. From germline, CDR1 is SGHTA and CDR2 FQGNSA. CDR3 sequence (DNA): TGTGCCAGCAGCTTAACCAGCGGGAAAAACAATGAGCAGTTCTTC. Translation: CASSLTSGKNNEQFF.

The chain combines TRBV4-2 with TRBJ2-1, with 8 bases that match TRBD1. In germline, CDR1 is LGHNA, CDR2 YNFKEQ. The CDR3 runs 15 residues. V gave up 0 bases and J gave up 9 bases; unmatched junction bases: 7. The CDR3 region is CASSQDRQGAGEQFF. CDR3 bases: TGTGCCAGCAGCCAAGATCGTCAGGGGGCGGGTGAGCAGTTCTTC.

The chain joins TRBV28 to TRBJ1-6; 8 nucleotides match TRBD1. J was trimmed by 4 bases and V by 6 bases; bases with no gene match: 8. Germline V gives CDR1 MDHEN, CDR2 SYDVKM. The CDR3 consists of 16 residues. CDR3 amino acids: CASSLGTGGYNSPLHF. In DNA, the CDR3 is TGTGCCAGCAGCCTCGGGACAGGAGGATATAATTCACCCCTCCACTTT. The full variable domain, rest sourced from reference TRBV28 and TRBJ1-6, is DVKVTQSSRYLVKRTGEKVFLECVQDMDHENMFWYRQDPGLGLRLIYFSYDVKMKEKGDIPEGYSVSREKKERFSLILESASTNQTSMYLCASSLGTGGYNSPLHFGNGTRLTVT.

In nucleotides, the CDR3 is TGTGCCAGCTCCGAGAGGGGGAGTGGGTACAATGAGCAGTTCTTC. It is translated as CASSERGSGYNEQFF. The rearrangement joins TRBV6-5 to TRBJ2-1; the D gene is possibly TRBD1 (6 bases). V was shortened by 8 bases and J by 4 bases, with 18 bases between the two germline ends. Germline V CDR1 and CDR2: MNHEY, SVGAGI. There are 15 residues in the CDR3.

CDR3 protein: CASTLQGSRTEAFF. CDR3 DNA: TGTGCCAGCACCCTACAGGGGAGTAGGACTGAAGCTTTCTTT. J is TRBJ1-1 and V is TRBV2; 7 bases line up with TRBD1. J was trimmed by 5 bases and V by 7 bases; bases with no gene match: 10. Germline V gene lookup returns CDR1 SNHLY and CDR2 FYNNEI. The CDR3 has 14 amino acids.

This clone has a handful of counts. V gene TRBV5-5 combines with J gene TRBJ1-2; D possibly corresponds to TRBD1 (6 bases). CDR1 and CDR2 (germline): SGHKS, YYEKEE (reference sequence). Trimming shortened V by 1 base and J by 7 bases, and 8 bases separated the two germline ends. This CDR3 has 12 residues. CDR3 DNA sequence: TGTGCCAGCAGCTTGACAGGGAGTGGCTACACCTTC. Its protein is CASSLTGSGYTF.

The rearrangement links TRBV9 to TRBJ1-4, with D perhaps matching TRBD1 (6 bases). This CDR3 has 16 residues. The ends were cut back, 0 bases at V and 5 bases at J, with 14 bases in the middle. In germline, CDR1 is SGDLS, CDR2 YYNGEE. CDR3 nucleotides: TGTGCCAGCAGCGTAGCCCCTCAGGGGCCCAATGAAAAACTGTTTTTT. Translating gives CASSVAPQGPNEKLFF.

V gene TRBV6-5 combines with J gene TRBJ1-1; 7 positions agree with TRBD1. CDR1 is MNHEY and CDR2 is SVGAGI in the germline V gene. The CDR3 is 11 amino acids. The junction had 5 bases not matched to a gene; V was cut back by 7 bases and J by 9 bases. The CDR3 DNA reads TGTGCCAGCATGCTACAGGGGAAAGCTTTCTTT. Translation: CASMLQGKAFF.